This T cell receptor (beta chain) appears in the sequencing data of a study of blood T cell repertoires in COVID-19. The CDR3 length is 17 residues. Trimming stripped 4 bases from V and 9 bases from J, with 24 bases between. The germline CDR1 and CDR2 sequences are KGHDR and SFDVKD. Profiling relied on immunoSEQ multiplex PCR, and the TCRdb table lists in-frame clones only, not all of them. This table has a few hundred thousand clones, 85% to 90% appearing once. The sample comprised PBMCs or T cells enriched from blood (not recorded which). This TCR derives from a woman in her twenties or thirties who had been exposed to COVID-19. The chain couples TRBV24-1 to TRBJ2-1, with D tentatively TRBD1 (6 bases). Written as DNA, the CDR3 is TGTGCCACCAGTGAACCCCAACAGGGAATGTCTTTACGTGAGCAGTTCTTC. This sequence encodes CATSEPQQGMSLREQFF.